The 21 T cell receptor beta chains below all came from one sample that was sequenced in a study of T cell responses to AZD1222 COVID-19 vaccine (dated by TCRdb to the early 2020s). Explained via the paper, the time point label denotes: baseline before first vaccination. Library generation was performed with the immunoSEQ multiplex PCR assay. TCRdb mirrors the immuneACCESS table, restricted to in-frame sequences. Some clones are absent from its copies; in checked studies, under half trace to an unresolved V gene, and the reason for the others is unknown. The sample includes fewer than 120,000 clones, with about 90% observed a single time. Clones ranked in the top ten supply about 7.8% of the sample. Sample: peripheral blood, taken on day 0 of AZD1222 vaccination. These receptors came from an adult in good health.

The chain has TRBV6-1 and TRBJ1-4; D gene uncertain. This CDR3 has 17 amino acids. V shed 2 bases and J shed 2 bases, with 15 bases lying between them. The germline CDR1 and CDR2 sequences are MNHNS and SASEGT. The CDR3 sequence: CASSERDGPVTNEKLFF. CDR3 nucleotides: TGTGCCAGCAGTGAACGAGATGGACCGGTCACTAATGAAAAACTGTTTTTT.

This sequence joins TRBV5-1 and TRBJ1-5; tentative D call: TRBD1 (6 bases). V was pared by 0 bases and J by 5 bases, with 12 bases between. The CDR3 sequence is 15 residues long. Germline-derived CDR1 and CDR2 are SGHRS and YFSETQ. The CDR3 protein is CASSLAGSGDQPQHF. The DNA for the CDR3 is TGCGCCAGCAGCTTGGCCGGATCAGGGGATCAGCCCCAGCATTTT.

The J gene is TRBJ2-7, the V gene TRBV30; D call uncertain. Trimming shortened V by 1 base and J by 3 bases, and 4 bases separated the two germline ends. The CDR3 totals 11 residues. Germline lookup yields CDR1 GTSNPN and CDR2 SVGIG (reference sequence). The CDR3 region is CAWSESYEQYF. The CDR3 nucleotides read TGTGCCTGGAGTGAAAGCTACGAGCAGTACTTC. The full variable domain, in which reference TRBV30 and TRBJ2-7 provide the parts outside the CDR3, is SQTIHQWPATLVQPVGSPLSLECTVEGTSNPNLYWYRQAAGRGLQLLFYSVGIGQISSEVPQNLSASRPQDRQFILSSKKLLLSDSGFYLCAWSESYEQYFGPGTRLTVT.

The CDR3 sequence is CASSPPQGNPSEAFF. The CDR3 DNA is TGTGCCAGCAGTCCCCCACAGGGCAACCCGAGTGAAGCTTTCTTT. This sequence joins TRBV28 and TRBJ1-1; D is possibly TRBD1 (6 bases). V was trimmed by 5 bases and J by 7 bases, leaving 20 bases between them. Germline V CDR1 and CDR2: MDHEN, SYDVKM. The CDR3 loop spans 15 amino acids.

The chain employs TRBV6-5 and TRBJ2-7; TRBD1 or TRBD2 may be the D gene (5 bases each). The last part of the DNA fits TRBJ2-1 better; the J call may be wrong. CDR3 length: 15 residues. Germline V lookup: CDR1 MNHEY, CDR2 SVGAGI. CDR3 sequence: CASKSEGSSYNEQFF. CDR3 bases: TGTGCCAGCAAGTCAGAGGGGAGCTCCTACAATGAGCAGTTCTTC.

This chain links TRBV7-9 with TRBJ1-4, with 8 nucleotides matching TRBD1. The CDR3 covers 14 residues. CDR1 SEHNR and CDR2 FQNEAQ come from the germline V gene (reference sequence). The ends lost 3 bases at V and 7 bases at J; junction bases unmatched: 4. CDR3 sequence (DNA): TGTGCCAGCAGCTTCGGACAGGGTGGTGAAAAACTGTTTTTT. Its protein product is CASSFGQGGEKLFF.

The chain employs TRBV15 and TRBJ2-5, with D possibly being TRBD2 (7 bases). From germline, CDR1 is LNHNV and CDR2 YYDKDF (reference sequence). The V gene lost 3 bases and the J gene lost 1 base, with 18 bases spanning the gap. This CDR3 is 17 amino acids long. The CDR3 region has the DNA TGTGCCACCAGCAGCGGGATTAAGGGAGGGGGCCAAGAGACCCAGTACTTC. Its protein product is CATSSGIKGGGQETQYF.

The chain carries TRBV7-8 and TRBJ1-2; 9 bases line up with TRBD1. From germline, CDR1 is SGHVS and CDR2 FQNEAQ. Trimming removed 5 bases from V and 7 bases from J; junction bases left unmatched: 8. The CDR3 is 14 residues long. CDR3 sequence: CASSPEDRGRGYTF. DNA for the CDR3: TGTGCCAGCAGCCCTGAGGACAGGGGACGTGGCTACACCTTC.

This rearrangement joins TRBV5-1 to TRBJ1-3; possibly TRBD1 for D (5 bases). Germline V gives CDR1 SGHRS, CDR2 YFSETQ. Trimming removed 7 bases at V and 0 bases at J, with 17 bases between. The CDR3 has 16 residues. The CDR3 region has the DNA TGCGCCAGCTCAATCTCGGGGCCTAGCTCTGGAAACACCATATATTTT. Its translation is CASSISGPSSGNTIYF.

The rearrangement joins TRBV2 to TRBJ1-5; a weak D match, TRBD1 (5 bases). Germline CDR1 reads SNHLY; CDR2 reads FYNNEI. The length of the CDR3 is 15 residues. V gave up 4 bases and J gave up 4 bases, with 14 bases separating them. The CDR3 reads CASSGRQGLNQPQHF. The CDR3 region has the DNA TGTGCCAGCAGTGGTCGGCAGGGTCTGAATCAGCCCCAGCATTTT.

The gene calls are TRBV4-1 and TRBJ2-7; D gene unclear. This CDR3 is built from 19 residues. V gave up 1 base and J gave up 0 bases, with 22 bases separating them. Germline CDR1 and CDR2: MGHRA and YSYEKL. The CDR3 sequence: CASSQVTGVGNPFSYEQYF. The CDR3 coding sequence is TGCGCCAGCAGCCAAGTAACTGGGGTGGGGAACCCTTTCTCCTACGAGCAGTACTTC.

The chain recombines TRBV6-5 with TRBJ2-3; TRBD2 agrees at 10 bases. The germline V gene has CDR1 MNHEY and CDR2 SVGAGI. After removal of 7 bases from V and 3 bases from J, the junction contained 7 bases not matched to a gene. The CDR3 is made up of 15 amino acids. In DNA form, the CDR3 reads TGTGCCAGCAAACGAGCGGGGGGGAGGACAGATACGCAGTATTTT. It specifies CASKRAGGRTDTQYF.

The chain carries TRBV9 and TRBJ2-1, with 7 bases fitting TRBD1. CDR1 and CDR2 from the germline V gene are SGDLS and YYNGEE. Trimming cost V 4 bases and J 4 bases; bases outside gene matches: 8. The CDR3 length is 15 residues. The CDR3 DNA sequence: TGTGCCAGCAGCATCCGATTGGGACAGTACAATGAGCAGTTCTTC. It is translated as CASSIRLGQYNEQFF.

The rearrangement joins TRBV5-1 to TRBJ1-1; perhaps TRBD1 as D (5 bases). V lost 4 bases and J lost 6, with 16 bases in between. The V gene's germline CDR1 is SGHRS and CDR2 YFSETQ. The CDR3 length is 14 residues. The CDR3 DNA reads TGCGCCAGCAGCAGTTCCAGGGATAGAGCTGAAGCTTTCTTT. It encodes CASSSSRDRAEAFF.

The chain joins TRBV30 to TRBJ1-6; 7 bases match TRBD1. V lost 7 bases and J lost 7; bases outside the gene matches: 1. The CDR3 contains 11 residues. The germline CDR1 and CDR2 sequences are GTSNPN and SVGIG (reference sequence). The CDR3 sequence: CAFRGNSPLHF. Written as DNA, the CDR3 is TGTGCCTTCAGGGGGAATTCACCCCTCCACTTT.

Only a few counts were recorded for this clone. The chain joins TRBV6-1 to TRBJ1-4, with TRBD1 as a possible D gene (5 bases). In germline, CDR1 is MNHNS, CDR2 SASEGT. Between the trimmed V and J ends, which lost 4 bases and 0 bases, there was a span of 12 bases. The CDR3 runs 16 residues. In nucleotides, the CDR3 is TGTGCCAGCAGTGCAGGGACGGGTGCAACTAATGAAAAACTGTTTTTT. Translated: CASSAGTGATNEKLFF.

This clone has more than one count but fewer than ten. The CDR3 is CASSATGNSPLHF. Written as DNA, the CDR3 is TGTGCCAGCAGCGCGACAGGCAATTCACCCCTCCACTTT. The chain combines TRBV9 with TRBJ1-6, with a possible D match to TRBD1 (6 bases). This CDR3 spans 13 amino acids. Between the trimmed V and J ends, which lost 3 bases and 7 bases, there was a span of 8 bases. Germline V gives CDR1 SGDLS, CDR2 YYNGEE.

The chain carries TRBV12-3 or TRBV12-4 and TRBJ1-1; D unclear. V was pared by 3 bases and J by 5 bases, with 7 bases between. The CDR3 is 12 amino acids. The DNA for the CDR3 is TGTGCCAGCAGTTTGGAGGCGACTGAAGCTTTCTTT. Protein product: CASSLEATEAFF.

The CDR3 region has the DNA TGTGCCAGCAGTTTTCTGCGAGGGAGCGCTTACAATGAGCAGTTCTTC. This codes for CASSFLRGSAYNEQFF. The chain is built from TRBV27 and TRBJ2-1; possibly TRBD2 for D (5 bases). The germline V gene has CDR1 MNHEY and CDR2 SMNVEV (reference sequence). V was shortened by 3 bases and J by 4 bases, with 16 bases between the two germline ends. The CDR3 runs 16 residues.

The V call is TRBV6-5, the J call TRBJ1-1; 9 bases are shared with TRBD1. The V gene end was trimmed by 5 bases and the J gene end by 5 bases; junction bases not matched to a gene: 3. The length of the CDR3 is 13 residues. The germline V gene encodes CDR1 MNHEY and CDR2 SVGAGI. CDR3 in amino acids: CASSTGGRTEAFF. In nucleotides, the CDR3 is TGTGCCAGCAGTACAGGGGGCAGGACTGAAGCTTTCTTT.

V is TRBV7-9 and J is TRBJ1-5; 8 nucleotides align to TRBD1. This CDR3 contains 13 residues. Unmatched junction bases numbered 5, after V lost 7 bases and J lost 6 bases. The germline V gene has CDR1 SEHNR and CDR2 FQNEAQ (reference sequence). CDR3 nucleotides: TGTGCCAGCACAGGGGGCGCAGGTCAGCCCCAGCATTTT. Its translation: CASTGGAGQPQHF.